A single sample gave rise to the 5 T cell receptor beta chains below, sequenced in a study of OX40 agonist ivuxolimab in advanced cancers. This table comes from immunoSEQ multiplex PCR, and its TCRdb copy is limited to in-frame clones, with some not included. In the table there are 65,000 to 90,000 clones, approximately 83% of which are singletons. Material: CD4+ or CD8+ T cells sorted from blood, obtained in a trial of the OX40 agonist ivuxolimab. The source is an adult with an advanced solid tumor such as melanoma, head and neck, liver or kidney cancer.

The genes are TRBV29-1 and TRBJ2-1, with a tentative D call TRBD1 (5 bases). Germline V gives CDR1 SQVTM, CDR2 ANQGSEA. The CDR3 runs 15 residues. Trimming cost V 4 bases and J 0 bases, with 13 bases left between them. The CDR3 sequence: CSVGADSSSYNEQFF. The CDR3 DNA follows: TGCAGCGTTGGCGCCGACAGCAGCTCCTACAATGAGCAGTTCTTC.

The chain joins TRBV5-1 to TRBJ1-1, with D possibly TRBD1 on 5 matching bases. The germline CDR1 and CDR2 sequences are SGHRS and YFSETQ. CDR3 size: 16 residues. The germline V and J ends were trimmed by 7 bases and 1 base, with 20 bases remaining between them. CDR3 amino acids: CASFYGEGRGNTEAFF. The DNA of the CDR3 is TGCGCCAGCTTCTACGGAGAGGGGAGAGGGAACACTGAAGCTTTCTTT.

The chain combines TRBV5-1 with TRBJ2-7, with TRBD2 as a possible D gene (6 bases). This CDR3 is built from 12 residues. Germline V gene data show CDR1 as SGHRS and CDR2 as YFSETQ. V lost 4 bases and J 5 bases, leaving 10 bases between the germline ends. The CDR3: CASSRDFDEQYF. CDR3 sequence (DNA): TGCGCCAGCAGCCGGGACTTCGACGAGCAGTACTTC.

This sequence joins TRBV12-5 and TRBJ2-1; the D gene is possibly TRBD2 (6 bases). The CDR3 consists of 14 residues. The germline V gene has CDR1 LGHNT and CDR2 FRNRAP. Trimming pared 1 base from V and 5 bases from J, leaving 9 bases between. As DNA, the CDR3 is TGTGCTAGTGGTTTGGAGTGGGAGGACAATGAGCAGTTCTTC. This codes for CASGLEWEDNEQFF.

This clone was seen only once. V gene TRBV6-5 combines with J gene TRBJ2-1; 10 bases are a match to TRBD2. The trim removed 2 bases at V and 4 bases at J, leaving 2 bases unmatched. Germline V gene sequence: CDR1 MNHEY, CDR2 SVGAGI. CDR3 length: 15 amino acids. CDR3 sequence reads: CASSYGLAAYNEQFF. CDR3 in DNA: TGTGCCAGCAGTTACGGACTAGCGGCTTACAATGAGCAGTTCTTC.